The table lists the clone carrying this T cell receptor beta chain with a few counts. Its antigen is still unknown. TCRdb re-called the 5' RACE reads with MiXCR, one entry per CDR3 protein. Among 510,000 or so distinct CDR3 sequences, 15% to 20% were seen once, and the ten largest hold roughly 13%. The germline gives CDR1 LGHDT, CDR2 YNNKEL (reference sequence). The CDR3 has 11 amino acids. V lost 1 base and J lost 12, with 10 bases in between. These data originate in a study of T cells after yellow fever vaccination. Study-wide points: Booster samples showed a return of most primary-vaccination clones (roughly 96% CD4, 85% to 90% CD8).

This rearrangement joins TRBV3-1 to TRBJ2-7; tentative D call: TRBD2 (6 bases). Sequencing used PBMCs, obtained 15 days after the yellow fever booster vaccination. The TCR was taken from a man aged 25 to 40 who received the YFV17D yellow fever vaccine. The CDR3 nucleotides read TGTGCCAGCAGCCAAGGGAGGGATACGTACTTC. This sequence encodes CASSQGRDTYF.